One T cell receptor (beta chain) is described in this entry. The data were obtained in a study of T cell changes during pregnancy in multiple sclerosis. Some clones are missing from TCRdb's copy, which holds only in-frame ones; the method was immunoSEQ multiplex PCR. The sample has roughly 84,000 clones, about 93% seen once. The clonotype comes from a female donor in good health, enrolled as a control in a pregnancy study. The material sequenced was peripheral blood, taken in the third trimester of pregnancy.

The CDR3 DNA sequence: TGTGCCAGCAGCGTCCTAGCGGGGGGGTACAATGAGCAGTTCTTC. It codes for CASSVLAGGYNEQFF. The gene calls are TRBV2 and TRBJ2-1; 12 nucleotides line up with TRBD2. Germline V CDR1 and CDR2: SNHLY, FYNNEI. The ends lost 6 bases at V and 4 bases at J; junction bases unmatched: 4. This CDR3 region has 15 residues.